This is a list of T cell receptor beta chains from one sample in a study of STAT5B mutations in CD4+ large granular lymphocyte leukemia. Generated by immunoSEQ multiplex PCR, the TCRdb table keeps only in-frame clones and is missing some. Among tens of thousands of clones, around 90% were seen once, and the ten largest hold 3.4%. The specimen was CD4+ T cells from blood buffy coats. The receptor source for this set is a human donor in good health. Both conserved end residues are part of each CDR3. D genes are given only for firm matches.

CASSEVGSGANVLTF | . | TRBJ2-6 | TRBV6-1
CASSPPGTSSYNEQFF | TRBD2 | TRBJ2-1 | TRBV7-3
CASSLAGGSGREQFF | TRBD2 | TRBJ2-1 | TRBV27
CASSLRVSVGGNEQFF | . | TRBJ2-1 | TRBV7-2
CASSTGTSGRSTDTQYF | TRBD2 | TRBJ2-3 | TRBV5-1
CATQAGSGNTIYF | . | TRBJ1-3 | TRBV28
CASAKTSGYNEQFF | TRBD2 | TRBJ2-1 | TRBV9
CASSTRTGGYEQYF | TRBD1 | TRBJ2-7 | TRBV5-4
CASSSTSYEQYF | . | TRBJ2-7 | TRBV7-8
CASSLGLAGWETQYF | TRBD2 | TRBJ2-5 | TRBV7-2
CASTSGSSNEQFF | TRBD2 | TRBJ2-1 | TRBV6-6
CASSSTRGGADEQYF | TRBD2 | TRBJ2-7 | TRBV7-2
CASSGGLAGGETQYF | TRBD2 | TRBJ2-5 | TRBV9
CASSFRPLREQETQYF | . | TRBJ2-5 | TRBV7-9
CASGGAGTDTQYF | . | TRBJ2-3 | TRBV2
CASSPLGRGTQYF | . | TRBJ2-5 | TRBV5-1
CASSAHTTGELFF | . | TRBJ2-2 | TRBV6-1
CASSFELARDRRAEAFF | . | TRBJ1-1 | TRBV5-1
CASSPLAGGHSGANVLTF | TRBD2 | TRBJ2-6 | TRBV7-9
CASSSSGTVDEQYF | TRBD1 | TRBJ2-7 | TRBV19
CASSPDRGDYEQYF | TRBD1 | TRBJ2-7 | TRBV2
CSVGGWDDEQFF | . | TRBJ2-1 | TRBV29-1
CAISARGSIGTEAFF | TRBD1 | TRBJ1-1 | TRBV10-3
CASSRSGTENSPLHF | TRBD1 | TRBJ1-6 | TRBV2
CASSLSIQNTEAFF | . | TRBJ1-1 | TRBV6-5
CASSRDRVGGEKLFF | TRBD1 | TRBJ1-4 | TRBV2
CASMTGSNTGELFF | . | TRBJ2-2 | TRBV9
CASSPNTRGVSEQFF | . | TRBJ2-1 | TRBV9
CASSQQDPRSGNTIYF | . | TRBJ1-3 | TRBV14
CASSALAGDYNEQFF | TRBD2 | TRBJ2-1 | TRBV2
CASSQDGAGSGNTIYF | . | TRBJ1-3 | TRBV4-1
CASSRDQGTEAFF | . | TRBJ1-1 | TRBV6-5
CASSFLAGGYEQYF | TRBD2 | TRBJ2-7 | TRBV5-1
CASSLGQGGSGNTIYF | TRBD1 | TRBJ1-3 | TRBV5-4
CASSQEGAGGFYNEQFF | TRBD2 | TRBJ2-1 | TRBV4-1
CASSLGRNYEQYF | . | TRBJ2-7 | TRBV7-2
CASSLTTIGQETQYF | . | TRBJ2-5 | TRBV5-6
CASSRGTGELFF | . | TRBJ2-2 | TRBV5-1
CASSRGQGGNYGYTF | TRBD1 | TRBJ1-2 | TRBV5-1
CASRRGGINEKLFF | TRBD1 | TRBJ1-4 | TRBV5-1
CASSLVELRETQYF | . | TRBJ2-5 | TRBV28
CASSYRTGDQPQHF | . | TRBJ1-5 | TRBV7-2
CASSPRGLAGVEEQYF | TRBD2 | TRBJ2-7 | TRBV18
CASRAWREGRNEQFF | . | TRBJ2-1 | TRBV21-1
CASRAGGPSGNTIYF | . | TRBJ1-3 | TRBV6-1
CASMGRSSYNEQFF | . | TRBJ2-1 | TRBV6-5
CASSLTFSAGAKNIQYF | . | TRBJ2-4 | TRBV5-1
CASSYRRPSSYNEQFF | . | TRBJ2-1 | TRBV6-5
CASSEAPVYEQYF | . | TRBJ2-7 | TRBV6-1
CSVLRLAGGNEQFF | TRBD2 | TRBJ2-1 | TRBV29-1